A single sample is the source of the 18 T cell receptor beta chains below, sequenced in a study of T cell repertoires in cytomegalovirus infection. MiXCR, run by TCRdb on the reads, gives a single entry per CDR3 protein. Here the sample spans approximately 76,000 distinct CDR3 sequences, about 3.8% being singletons. Material for sequencing was PBMCs. These receptors all stem from a human donor in good health (CMV status not recorded). Some clones in this sample may be carry-over from other donors' samples.

This clonotype was seen repeatedly, ten times or more. V and J are TRBV6-1 and TRBJ1-1; TRBD1 might be the D (5 bases). V lost 8 bases to trimming and J lost 1 base, with 8 bases between them. CDR3 length: 12 amino acids. The germline V gene has CDR1 MNHNS and CDR2 SASEGT. CDR3 coding DNA: TGTGCCAGCTGGGGCAGGAACACTGAAGCTTTCTTT. Translation: CASWGRNTEAFF.

This clonotype was seen at least ten times. The chain is built from TRBV7-2 and TRBJ2-7; possible D gene TRBD2, 6 bases. V was cut by 0 bases and J by 3 bases, with 12 bases left in between. This CDR3 region has 15 residues. Germline CDR1 is SGHTA and CDR2 is FQGNSA. CDR3 nucleotides: TGTGCCAGCAGCTTAGCGCTCGGAGGGGTCTACGAGCAGTACTTC. This sequence encodes CASSLALGGVYEQYF. The whole variable domain, remainder taken from reference TRBV7-2 and TRBJ2-7, is GAGVSQSPSNKVTEKGKDVELRCDPISGHTALYWYRQSLGQGLEFLIYFQGNSAPDKSGLPSDRFSAERTGGSVSTLTIQRTQQEDSAVYLCASSLALGGVYEQYFGPGTRLTVT.

There are many counts of this clonotype. The V call is TRBV12-3 or TRBV12-4, the J call TRBJ2-5; unclear D gene. The length of the CDR3 is 11 residues. Trimming took off 4 bases at V and 8 bases at J, with 8 bases between the two ends. CDR3 sequence reads: CASSWQETQYF. CDR3 nucleotide sequence: TGTGCCAGCAGTTGGCAGGAAACCCAGTACTTC.

The table lists this clonotype with many counts. The chain recombines TRBV6-5 with TRBJ1-5; D ambiguous. Germline lookup yields CDR1 MNHEY and CDR2 SVGAGI. Trimming shortened V by 2 bases and J by 0 bases, and 8 bases separated the two germline ends. CDR3 length equals 15 residues. For the CDR3, the DNA is TGTGCCAGCAGTTACGCCAGGAATAGCAATCAGCCCCAGCATTTT. Protein product: CASSYARNSNQPQHF.

This clonotype has at least ten counts. J is TRBJ1-5 and V is TRBV27, with D hard to call. The CDR3 runs 13 residues. The V gene lost 4 bases and the J gene lost 5 bases, with 9 bases spanning the gap. Germline assignment: CDR1 MNHEY and CDR2 SMNVEV (reference sequence). CDR3 sequence reads: CASSWRIDQPQHF. The CDR3 DNA follows: TGTGCCAGCAGTTGGAGGATCGATCAGCCCCAGCATTTT.

This clonotype was found many times. V gene TRBV7-9 combines with J gene TRBJ2-1; tentatively, D is TRBD2 (6 bases). V lost 3 bases and J 5 bases, leaving 11 bases between the germline ends. Germline CDR1 SEHNR, CDR2 FQNEAQ (reference sequence). This CDR3 region has 14 residues. The CDR3 reads CASSLGLTNNEQFF. In DNA, the CDR3 is TGTGCCAGCAGCTTGGGACTGACAAACAATGAGCAGTTCTTC.

The sample holds many counts of this clonotype. The genes are TRBV20-1 and TRBJ1-1, with D tentatively TRBD1 (5 bases). The CDR3 loop spans 13 amino acids. V lost 0 bases, J lost 0 bases, and 5 bases lay in between. Germline V gene sequence: CDR1 DFQATT, CDR2 SNEGSKA (reference sequence). CDR3 amino acids: CSAREDMNTEAFF. CDR3 bases: TGCAGTGCTAGAGAGGACATGAACACTGAAGCTTTCTTT.

This clonotype was picked up many times. This CDR3 reads CASSVTGRQYF. In DNA form, the CDR3 reads TGTGCCAGCAGCGTCACAGGGAGGCAGTACTTC. The chain is built from TRBV2 and TRBJ2-7; TRBD1 is a possible D gene (6 bases). The germline V and J ends were trimmed by 6 bases and 9 bases, with 12 bases remaining between them. The CDR3 spans 11 residues. Germline V gene data show CDR1 as SNHLY and CDR2 as FYNNEI.

This clonotype appeared many times. The V and J genes are TRBV6-2 or TRBV6-3 and TRBJ2-3, with D possibly matching TRBD1 (6 bases). The germline gives CDR1 MNHEY, CDR2 SVGEGT. This CDR3 is built from 17 residues. V lost 0 bases and J 2 bases, leaving 15 bases between the germline ends. The CDR3 region is CASSYSQGSDPTDTQYF. Written as DNA, the CDR3 is TGTGCCAGCAGTTACTCCCAGGGGAGCGATCCCACAGATACGCAGTATTTT.

This clonotype was counted many times. The V gene is TRBV7-2, the J gene TRBJ2-7; 8 bases are shared with TRBD1. Losses at the gene ends were 10 bases for V and 3 bases for J; bases not matched to a gene: 14. This CDR3 has 15 amino acids. Germline V gene data show CDR1 as SGHTA and CDR2 as FQGNSA. The CDR3 is CATSHDRGFNYEQYF. The CDR3 region has the DNA TGTGCCACTTCCCACGACAGGGGATTTAACTACGAGCAGTACTTC.

This clonotype came up many times. In DNA, the CDR3 is TGTGCCAGCAGCTTCCGGCGGGGGGGCCCAGGTATTCGTGATACGCAGTATTTT. This gives the protein CASSFRRGGPGIRDTQYF. The V and J genes are TRBV7-2 and TRBJ2-3, with 9 bases identical to TRBD2. This CDR3 spans 18 amino acids. V gave up 3 bases and J gave up 6 bases; unmatched junction bases: 16. Germline V CDR1 and CDR2: SGHTA, FQGNSA.

This clonotype was counted ten times or more. This chain connects TRBV23-1 to TRBJ1-1; unclear D gene. TRBV23-1 falls under the ORF class, with uncertain function. The CDR3 length is 16 residues. With 0 bases removed from V and 0 bases from J, the gap between germline ends came to 11 bases. DNA of the CDR3: TGCGCCAGCAGTCAATCGGTCAGCCAGATGAACACTGAAGCTTTCTTT. This codes for CASSQSVSQMNTEAFF.

This clonotype was observed at least ten times. The CDR3 bases are TGCAGCGTCGGGGGGGGGACAGGTAGCAATCAGCCCCAGCATTTT. This codes for CSVGGGTGSNQPQHF. The rearrangement links TRBV29-1 to TRBJ1-5; 8 positions match TRBD1. The CDR3 is made up of 15 amino acids. V dropped 6 bases and J dropped 0; count of bases not matched to a gene: 7. Germline V lookup: CDR1 SQVTM, CDR2 ANQGSEA. Drawing the rest from reference TRBV29-1 and TRBJ1-5, the complete variable domain is SAVISQKPSRDICQRGTSLTIQCQVDSQVTMMFWYRQQPGQSLTLIATANQGSEATYESGFVIDKFPISRPNLTFSTLTVSNMSPEDSSIYLCSVGGGTGSNQPQHFGDGTRLSIL.

This clonotype was picked up many times. CDR3 in amino acids: CASRLGGVTDTQYF. Here the CDR3 DNA reads TGTGCCAGCAGGCTAGGGGGCGTCACAGATACGCAGTATTTT. The chain links TRBV7-2 to TRBJ2-3; 7 nucleotides match TRBD1. Germline CDR1 is SGHTA and CDR2 is FQGNSA. J gave up 2 bases and V 6 bases, and 5 bases lay outside the gene matches. This CDR3 region has 14 residues.

This clonotype was counted ten times or more. The chain combines TRBV7-2 with TRBJ1-1, with TRBD1 as a possible D gene (6 bases). Per the germline V gene, CDR1 is SGHTA and CDR2 is FQGNSA. The CDR3 covers 14 residues. The germline V and J ends were trimmed by 2 bases and 1 base, with 8 bases remaining between them. The CDR3 loop is CASSLTGRNTEAFF. As DNA, the CDR3 is TGTGCCAGCAGCTTAACAGGGAGGAACACTGAAGCTTTCTTT.

This clonotype was detected many times. Here the CDR3 DNA reads TGTGCCAGCAGACCTGGGACAGTGGGGCAGCCCCAGCATTTT. Its protein is CASRPGTVGQPQHF. The V call is TRBV6-2 or TRBV6-3, the J call TRBJ1-5, with TRBD1 matching over 7 bases. The CDR3 is 14 amino acids. J was trimmed by 7 bases and V by 6 bases; bases with no gene match: 9. In germline, CDR1 is MNHEY, CDR2 SVGEGT.

This clonotype was detected many times. The rearrangement uses TRBV20-1 and TRBJ1-2; a weak D match, TRBD1 (6 bases). With 3 bases removed from V and 5 bases from J, the gap between germline ends came to 13 bases. The V gene's germline CDR1 is DFQATT and CDR2 SNEGSKA (reference sequence). The CDR3 has 13 amino acids. The CDR3 is CSASTGPIYGYTF. The CDR3 region has the DNA TGCAGTGCTAGTACAGGGCCAATTTATGGCTACACCTTC.

There are many counts of this clonotype. In DNA form, the CDR3 reads TGTGCCAGCAGCTCGGGACAGGCGGGACCAGATACGCAGTATTTT. Its protein is CASSSGQAGPDTQYF. This chain connects TRBV7-9 to TRBJ2-3, with TRBD1 matching 8 bases. Germline trimming cut 4 bases from V and 4 bases from J; bases unmatched to any gene: 7. The germline V gene encodes CDR1 SEHNR and CDR2 FQNEAQ (reference sequence). The length of the CDR3 is 15 residues.